This T cell receptor beta chain stems from a study of human T cells and chemical hapten exposure. The library put unique molecular identifiers onto individual cDNA molecules. TCRdb processed the RACE reads anew with MiXCR; each CDR3 protein has one entry. Of some 96,000 distinct CDR3 sequences in the sample, 9.3% are singletons; the top ten hold 2% to 2.5%. Documented time point: patch test 2, 6 weeks after DPC sensitization. Indicated treatment: therapeutic diphenylcyclopropenone sensitization with weekly scalp DPC. Participating donors were patients with alopecia, aged 18 to 70 years, considered appropriate candidates for DPC. This clonotype was found many times. The antigen remains unidentified. V gave up 5 bases and J gave up 4 bases; unmatched junction bases: 4. This CDR3 contains 13 residues. Germline V gives CDR1 SQVTM, CDR2 ANQGSEA. Study-level findings and limits: Donors, who had alopecia, may show an immune response that differs from healthy people's.

The chain is built from TRBV29-1 and TRBJ2-5; 10 bases line up with TRBD2. The origin of this receptor is a woman aged 40 to 50 with alopecia areata. Some clones in this sample may be carry-over from other donors' samples. The sample here was whole blood, taken in connection with sensitization to the hapten diphenylcyclopropenone (DPC). The CDR3 DNA follows: TGCAGCGTTTCCATAGCGGGAGGAGAGACCCAGTACTTC. This translates into CSVSIAGGETQYF.